The T cell receptor (beta chain) described here comes from a study of T cell repertoires in cytomegalovirus infection. A word on this clonotype: Its antigen remains unknown.

Regarding the study as a whole: Ex vivo, HLA-C-restricted CMV-specific TCR beta clonotypes prevailed over the rest of the response.

MiXCR, run by TCRdb on the reads, gives a single entry per CDR3 protein. The top ten hold roughly a quarter of the sample, which has about 490,000 distinct CDR3 sequences, approximately 17% seen once. This sequence was found in a human donor in good health (CMV status not recorded). Some clones in this sample may be carry-over from other donors' samples. What was sequenced was CD8+ T cells from PBMCs.

CDR3 sequence (DNA): TGCGCCAGCAGCCAACGACCGGGGGAAAAACTGTTTTTT. Translation: CASSQRPGEKLFF. The chain employs TRBV5-1 and TRBJ1-4; D is ambiguous. CDR3 length: 13 amino acids. V lost 4 bases and J 8 bases, leaving 12 bases between the germline ends. The germline V gene encodes CDR1 SGHRS and CDR2 YFSETQ.